The sequence of this TCR beta chain was determined in a study of cytomegalovirus exposure and HLA in healthy donors. This PCR relied on a set of 60 Vbeta primers and 13 Jbeta primers. The assay was immunoSEQ multiplex PCR, and TCRdb's table has in-frame clones only and misses some. Recorded for this sample: roughly 100,000 clones. Sequencing was carried out using PBMCs. This clonotype originated in a man between 35 and 55 years old in good health and CMV-seronegative.

This CDR3 is CSVDNTTAAIYGYTF. The CDR3 nucleotides read TGCAGCGTTGATAATACGACAGCCGCTATCTATGGCTACACCTTC. The rearrangement uses TRBV29-1 and TRBJ1-2, with TRBD1 as a possible D gene (5 bases). V was clipped by 3 bases and J by 4 bases, with 18 bases between them. The CDR3 is made up of 15 amino acids. Germline CDR1 reads SQVTM; CDR2 reads ANQGSEA.